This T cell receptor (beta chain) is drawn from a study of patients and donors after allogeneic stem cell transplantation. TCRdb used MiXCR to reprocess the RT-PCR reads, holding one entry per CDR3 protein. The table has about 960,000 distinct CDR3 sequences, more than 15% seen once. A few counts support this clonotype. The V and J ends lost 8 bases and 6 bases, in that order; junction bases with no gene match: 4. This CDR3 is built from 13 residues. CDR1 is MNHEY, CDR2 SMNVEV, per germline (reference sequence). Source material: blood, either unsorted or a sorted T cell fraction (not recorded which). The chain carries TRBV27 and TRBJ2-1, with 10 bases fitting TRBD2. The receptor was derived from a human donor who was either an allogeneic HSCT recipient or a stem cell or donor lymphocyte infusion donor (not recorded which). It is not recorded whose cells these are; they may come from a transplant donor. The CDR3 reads CASQAGGPNEQFF. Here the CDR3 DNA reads TGTGCCAGCCAAGCGGGAGGGCCCAATGAGCAGTTCTTC.